Sequencing of this T cell receptor beta chain was carried out in a study of blood T cell repertoires in COVID-19. As for the study in general: Spain, Italy and the United States supplied samples that represented acute and convalescent COVID-19. PBMCs, B-cell-depleted T cells, or T cells were the source of the cDNA or gDNA that made up the material.

The authors' processing: It was from reference gene primer amplification that nucleated cell counts were estimated. The protocol was immunoSEQ multiplex PCR, while the TCRdb copy is restricted to in-frame clones and leaves out a portion. V, J and clone size derive from that table, while D and trimming were established from the DNA sequence. The data contain 110,000 or so clones, approximately 81% of them seen just once; the ten biggest clones take up 1.5% to 1.7%. The CDR3 sequence is 17 residues long. V gave up 2 bases and J gave up 0 bases, with 13 bases separating them. The germline V gene encodes CDR1 LGHNA and CDR2 YNFKEQ.

The sample was peripheral blood. The chain joins TRBV4-2 to TRBJ1-4; D is uncertain. The receptor comes from a middle-aged man with acute or convalescent COVID-19. CDR3 nucleotide sequence: TGTGCCAGCAGCCAACCCCCGACATCTGCAACTAATGAAAAACTGTTTTTT. The encoded protein is CASSQPPTSATNEKLFF.